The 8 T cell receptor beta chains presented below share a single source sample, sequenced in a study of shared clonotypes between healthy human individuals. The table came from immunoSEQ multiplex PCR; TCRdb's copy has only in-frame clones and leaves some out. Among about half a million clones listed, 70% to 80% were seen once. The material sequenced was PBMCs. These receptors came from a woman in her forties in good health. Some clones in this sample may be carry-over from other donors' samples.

DNA for the CDR3: TGCGCCAGCAGCTCCGGGGACACTAATGAAAAACTGTTTTTT. Protein: CASSSGDTNEKLFF. The V call is TRBV5-1, the J call TRBJ1-4, with D perhaps TRBD1 (5 bases). The CDR3 is 14 amino acids. Trimming pared 3 bases from V and 2 bases from J, leaving 8 bases between. The germline CDR1 and CDR2 sequences are SGHRS and YFSETQ.

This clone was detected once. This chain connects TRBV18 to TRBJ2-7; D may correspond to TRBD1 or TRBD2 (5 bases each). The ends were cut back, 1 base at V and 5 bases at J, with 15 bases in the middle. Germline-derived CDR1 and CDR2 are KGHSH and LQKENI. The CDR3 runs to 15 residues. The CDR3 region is CASSPRGGARNEQYF. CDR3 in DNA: TGTGCCAGCTCACCACGTGGGGGAGCGAGGAACGAGCAGTACTTC.

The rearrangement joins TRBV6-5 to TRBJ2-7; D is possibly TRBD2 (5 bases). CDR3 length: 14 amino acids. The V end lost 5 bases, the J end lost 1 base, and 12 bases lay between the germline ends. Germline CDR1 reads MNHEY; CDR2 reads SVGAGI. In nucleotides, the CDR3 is TGTGCCAGCAGTCCCAGCGGAACTTCCTACGAGCAGTACTTC. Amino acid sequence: CASSPSGTSYEQYF.

Here the CDR3 DNA reads TGTGCCAGCAGCGTAACCGGCGGAGATCAGCCCCAGCATTTT. Its translation: CASSVTGGDQPQHF. J is TRBJ1-5 and V is TRBV5-6; D is unclear. V lost 4 bases and J lost 5, with 13 bases in between. Germline V gene lookup returns CDR1 SGHDT and CDR2 YYEEEE. This CDR3 is 14 amino acids long.

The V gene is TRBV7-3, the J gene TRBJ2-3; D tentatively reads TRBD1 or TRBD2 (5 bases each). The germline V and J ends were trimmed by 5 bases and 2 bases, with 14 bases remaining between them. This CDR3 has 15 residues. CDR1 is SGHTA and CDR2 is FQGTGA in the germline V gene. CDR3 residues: CASSPTGTITDTQYF. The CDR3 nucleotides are TGTGCCAGCAGCCCCACCGGGACCATCACAGATACGCAGTATTTT.

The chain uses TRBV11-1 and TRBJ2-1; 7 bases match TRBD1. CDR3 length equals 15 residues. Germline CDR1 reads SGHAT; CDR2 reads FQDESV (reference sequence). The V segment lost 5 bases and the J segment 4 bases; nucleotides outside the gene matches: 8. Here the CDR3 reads CASSVGTDSYNEQFF. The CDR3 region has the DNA TGTGCCAGCAGCGTCGGGACAGATTCTTACAATGAGCAGTTCTTC.

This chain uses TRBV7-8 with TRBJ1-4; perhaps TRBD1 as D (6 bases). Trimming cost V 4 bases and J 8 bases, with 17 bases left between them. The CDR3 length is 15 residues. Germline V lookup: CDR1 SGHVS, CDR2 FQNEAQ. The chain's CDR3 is CASSYQGGVGEKLFF. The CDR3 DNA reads TGTGCCAGCAGCTACCAAGGGGGGGTTGGGGAAAAACTGTTTTTT.

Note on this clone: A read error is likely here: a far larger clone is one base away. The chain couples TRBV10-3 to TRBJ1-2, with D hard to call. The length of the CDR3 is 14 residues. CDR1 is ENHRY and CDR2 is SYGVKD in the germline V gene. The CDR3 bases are TGTGCCATCAGAGCCGGGAACAGTAACTATGGCTACATCTTC. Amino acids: CAIRAGNSNYGYIF.